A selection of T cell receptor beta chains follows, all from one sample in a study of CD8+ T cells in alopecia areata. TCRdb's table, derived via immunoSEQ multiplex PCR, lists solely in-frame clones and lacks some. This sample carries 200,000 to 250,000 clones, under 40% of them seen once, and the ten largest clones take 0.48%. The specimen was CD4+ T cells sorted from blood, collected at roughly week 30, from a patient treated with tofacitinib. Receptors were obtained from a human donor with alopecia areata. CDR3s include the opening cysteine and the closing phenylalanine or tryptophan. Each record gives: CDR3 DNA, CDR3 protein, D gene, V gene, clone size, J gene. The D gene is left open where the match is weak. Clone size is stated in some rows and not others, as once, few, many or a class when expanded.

cdr3_nt: TGTGCCAGCAGCTTTTTAGGGGCAACTAATGAAAAACTGTTTTTT; cdr3_aa: CASSFLGATNEKLFF; d_call: .; v_call: TRBV7-2; clone_size: few; j_call: TRBJ1-4
cdr3_nt: TGCGCCAGCAGCCAAGGAAACGGACAGATGAACACTGAAGCTTTCTTT; cdr3_aa: CASSQGNGQMNTEAFF; d_call: .; v_call: TRBV4-1; clone_size: .; j_call: TRBJ1-1
cdr3_nt: TGCGCCAGCAGCCTCTACACCACGGGGGGCACAGATACGCAGTATTTT; cdr3_aa: CASSLYTTGGTDTQYF; d_call: .; v_call: TRBV4-1; clone_size: .; j_call: TRBJ2-3
cdr3_nt: TGTGCCACCGGGCCTGGATGGGAGACCCAGTACTTC; cdr3_aa: CATGPGWETQYF; d_call: .; v_call: TRBV19; clone_size: .; j_call: TRBJ2-5
cdr3_nt: TGTGCCAGCAGTACCACAACAGGGGGCATCAACGAGCAGTACTTC; cdr3_aa: CASSTTTGGINEQYF; d_call: TRBD1; v_call: TRBV27; clone_size: few; j_call: TRBJ2-7
cdr3_nt: TGTGCCTGGAGTGCAACGAGGACAAGGGGACAGGGTGTCCCAGATACGCAGTATTTT; cdr3_aa: CAWSATRTRGQGVPDTQYF; d_call: TRBD1; v_call: TRBV30; clone_size: .; j_call: TRBJ2-3
cdr3_nt: TGTGCCAGCAGTTCCACTAATCAGCCCCAGCATTTT; cdr3_aa: CASSSTNQPQHF; d_call: .; v_call: TRBV6-6; clone_size: once; j_call: TRBJ1-5
cdr3_nt: TGTGCCAGCAGCGTAGGACAGGGTTCCTCTGGGGCCAACGTCCTGACTTTC; cdr3_aa: CASSVGQGSSGANVLTF; d_call: TRBD1; v_call: TRBV9; clone_size: .; j_call: TRBJ2-6
cdr3_nt: TGTGCCAGCACCTTGTCGTTTGACAGTAGGCGGGAAAAACTGTTTTTT; cdr3_aa: CASTLSFDSRREKLFF; d_call: .; v_call: TRBV5-5; clone_size: few; j_call: TRBJ1-4
cdr3_nt: TGTGCCACCAGCAGAGGGAGAGACAGGGTAGGCGGCTACACCTTC; cdr3_aa: CATSRGRDRVGGYTF; d_call: TRBD1; v_call: TRBV15; clone_size: .; j_call: TRBJ1-2
cdr3_nt: TGTGCCAGTAGTATGGACCCCGGAGGGGTAGGCCCTGAAGCTTTCTTT; cdr3_aa: CASSMDPGGVGPEAFF; d_call: .; v_call: TRBV19; clone_size: .; j_call: TRBJ1-1
cdr3_nt: TGTGCTAGCAGCCCCGGGACTAGCGGGACCGATACGCAGTATTTT; cdr3_aa: CASSPGTSGTDTQYF; d_call: TRBD2; v_call: TRBV7-7; clone_size: .; j_call: TRBJ2-3
cdr3_nt: TGTGCCAGCTCACCACCGACTAGCGGGGACGAGCAGTACTTC; cdr3_aa: CASSPPTSGDEQYF; d_call: TRBD2; v_call: TRBV18; clone_size: .; j_call: TRBJ2-7
cdr3_nt: TGTGCCAGCAGTCCCGAGAAAACGGAGACCCAGTACTTC; cdr3_aa: CASSPEKTETQYF; d_call: .; v_call: TRBV2; clone_size: once; j_call: TRBJ2-5
cdr3_nt: TGCGCCAGCAGCCAAGTCCCCGGACAGGGGGTTAGAGAGCAGTACTTC; cdr3_aa: CASSQVPGQGVREQYF; d_call: TRBD1; v_call: TRBV4-1; clone_size: .; j_call: TRBJ2-7
cdr3_nt: TGTGCCACACAGCTAGCGACGGTAGCAGATACGCAGTATTTT; cdr3_aa: CATQLATVADTQYF; d_call: .; v_call: TRBV2; clone_size: few; j_call: TRBJ2-3
cdr3_nt: TGCGCCAGCAGCCCAGGGGGGGAACCTTTGGGTGAGCAGTTCTTC; cdr3_aa: CASSPGGEPLGEQFF; d_call: .; v_call: TRBV5-1; clone_size: .; j_call: TRBJ2-1
cdr3_nt: TGTGCCAGCAGAGGGACTTCGATCGCAGATACGCAGTATTTT; cdr3_aa: CASRGTSIADTQYF; d_call: .; v_call: TRBV14; clone_size: few; j_call: TRBJ2-3
cdr3_nt: TGTGCCAGCAGACTAACCGGGACAGTCACTAACTATGGCTACACCTTC; cdr3_aa: CASRLTGTVTNYGYTF; d_call: TRBD1; v_call: TRBV7-3; clone_size: .; j_call: TRBJ1-2
cdr3_nt: TGCAGCGTGACAGGGAGCTCTGGGGCCAACGTCCTGACTTTC; cdr3_aa: CSVTGSSGANVLTF; d_call: TRBD1; v_call: TRBV29-1; clone_size: few; j_call: TRBJ2-6
cdr3_nt: TGTGCCAGCAGCCAAGGGACTAGCGTATACAATGAGCAGTTCTTC; cdr3_aa: CASSQGTSVYNEQFF; d_call: TRBD2; v_call: TRBV4-2; clone_size: .; j_call: TRBJ2-1
cdr3_nt: TGTGCCAGCAGCGGACAGGGGCGGGCGAGCTCCTACAATGAGCAGTTCTTC; cdr3_aa: CASSGQGRASSYNEQFF; d_call: TRBD1; v_call: TRBV28; clone_size: .; j_call: TRBJ2-1
cdr3_nt: TGTGCCAGCAGCAAAGCGGGGGGGAATGGCTACACCTTC; cdr3_aa: CASSKAGGNGYTF; d_call: .; v_call: TRBV11-2; clone_size: few; j_call: TRBJ1-2
cdr3_nt: TGTGCCAGCAGCGACAGGGCCGGTGGGGCCAACGTCCTGACTTTC; cdr3_aa: CASSDRAGGANVLTF; d_call: TRBD1; v_call: TRBV6-5; clone_size: .; j_call: TRBJ2-6
cdr3_nt: TGTGCCAGCTCGCCCGGGACGCATTTAGAGACCCAGTACTTC; cdr3_aa: CASSPGTHLETQYF; d_call: .; v_call: TRBV18; clone_size: .; j_call: TRBJ2-5
cdr3_nt: TGTGCCAGCAGTCCCGGGACAGGAGAGACCCAGTACTTC; cdr3_aa: CASSPGTGETQYF; d_call: TRBD1; v_call: TRBV5-6; clone_size: .; j_call: TRBJ2-5
cdr3_nt: TGTGCCAGCAGCTTTGGCACGGATCCCTCCTACGAGCAGTACTTC; cdr3_aa: CASSFGTDPSYEQYF; d_call: .; v_call: TRBV7-2; clone_size: .; j_call: TRBJ2-7
cdr3_nt: TGTGCCAGCAGCTCCCCGGGCGTCACCGGCGAGTATTTT; cdr3_aa: CASSSPGVTGEYF; d_call: .; v_call: TRBV7-2; clone_size: .; j_call: TRBJ2-3
cdr3_nt: TGTGCCAGTAGTATTGGCCACGGGAGCAATCAGCCCCAGCATTTT; cdr3_aa: CASSIGHGSNQPQHF; d_call: .; v_call: TRBV19; clone_size: .; j_call: TRBJ1-5
cdr3_nt: TGTGCCATCAGTGACCCCTACGAGCAGTACTTC; cdr3_aa: CAISDPYEQYF; d_call: .; v_call: TRBV10-3; clone_size: few; j_call: TRBJ2-7
cdr3_nt: TGTGCCAGCAGCCCCCGGGGGCCTGGACGCACAGATACGCAGTATTTT; cdr3_aa: CASSPRGPGRTDTQYF; d_call: .; v_call: TRBV7-9; clone_size: .; j_call: TRBJ2-3
cdr3_nt: TGCAGCGTCGTTGGGGGGACAACGGAGACCCAGTACTTC; cdr3_aa: CSVVGGTTETQYF; d_call: .; v_call: TRBV29-1; clone_size: .; j_call: TRBJ2-5
cdr3_nt: TGCGCCAGCAGACAACTTCCAGGGGGTGTCGGTGAAAAACTGTTTTTT; cdr3_aa: CASRQLPGGVGEKLFF; d_call: TRBD1; v_call: TRBV5-1; clone_size: .; j_call: TRBJ1-4
cdr3_nt: TGTGCCAGCAGCTTTGAGGGGTCCACTGAAGCTTTCTTT; cdr3_aa: CASSFEGSTEAFF; d_call: .; v_call: TRBV5-6; clone_size: .; j_call: TRBJ1-1
cdr3_nt: TGTGCCAGCAGCACAGGACAGGGCGGACAGCCCCAGCATTTT; cdr3_aa: CASSTGQGGQPQHF; d_call: TRBD1; v_call: TRBV9; clone_size: .; j_call: TRBJ1-5
cdr3_nt: TGTGCCAGCAGTTACGATGGCGAGCAGTACTTC; cdr3_aa: CASSYDGEQYF; d_call: .; v_call: TRBV27; clone_size: .; j_call: TRBJ2-7
cdr3_nt: TGTGCCTGGAGTGAGCAAGGGGGGGAAAAACTGTTTTTT; cdr3_aa: CAWSEQGGEKLFF; d_call: .; v_call: TRBV30; clone_size: .; j_call: TRBJ1-4
cdr3_nt: TGTGCCAGCCGAACGGGGGTGCGGGAGACCCAGTACTTC; cdr3_aa: CASRTGVRETQYF; d_call: .; v_call: TRBV25-1; clone_size: .; j_call: TRBJ2-5
cdr3_nt: TGCAGCGTTGAGAGGGCCGCGGGCACTGAAGCTTTCTTT; cdr3_aa: CSVERAAGTEAFF; d_call: .; v_call: TRBV29-1; clone_size: few; j_call: TRBJ1-1
cdr3_nt: TGTGCCTGGAGTTTAAGGAGTGATCAGCCCCAGCATTTT; cdr3_aa: CAWSLRSDQPQHF; d_call: .; v_call: TRBV30; clone_size: .; j_call: TRBJ1-5
cdr3_nt: TGTGCCAGCAGTCGGCCAGGATATGGCTACACCTTC; cdr3_aa: CASSRPGYGYTF; d_call: .; v_call: TRBV2; clone_size: few; j_call: TRBJ1-2
cdr3_nt: TGTGCCAGCAGCGACCGGGGGAGGGCCTCTGAAGCTTTCTTT; cdr3_aa: CASSDRGRASEAFF; d_call: .; v_call: TRBV7-9; clone_size: .; j_call: TRBJ1-1
cdr3_nt: TGCAGCGTTGGGGGACTAGTCACAGATACGCAGTATTTT; cdr3_aa: CSVGGLVTDTQYF; d_call: TRBD2; v_call: TRBV29-1; clone_size: few; j_call: TRBJ2-3
cdr3_nt: TGCGCCAGCAGCCAGACAGGGGGGAATCAGCCCCAGCATTTT; cdr3_aa: CASSQTGGNQPQHF; d_call: TRBD1; v_call: TRBV5-1; clone_size: .; j_call: TRBJ1-5
cdr3_nt: TGTGCCAGCAGTGGGACAGGGGGCGTAAATGGCTACACCTTC; cdr3_aa: CASSGTGGVNGYTF; d_call: TRBD1; v_call: TRBV6-6; clone_size: once; j_call: TRBJ1-2
cdr3_nt: TGTGCCAGCAGTGAAAGGATGGCAAGGGTAGGACAAATCTATGGCTACACCTTC; cdr3_aa: CASSERMARVGQIYGYTF; d_call: .; v_call: TRBV6-1; clone_size: .; j_call: TRBJ1-2
cdr3_nt: TGCGCCAGCAGCTTGTCCAGGGCCACTGAAGCTTTCTTT; cdr3_aa: CASSLSRATEAFF; d_call: .; v_call: TRBV5-1; clone_size: once; j_call: TRBJ1-1
cdr3_nt: TGCGCCAGCAGCTTACTTGCGGGGAGACAAGAGACCCAGTACTTC; cdr3_aa: CASSLLAGRQETQYF; d_call: .; v_call: TRBV5-1; clone_size: few; j_call: TRBJ2-5
cdr3_nt: TGTGCCAGCTCACCACCTTCCGGGGGGTTAAATACGCAGTATTTT; cdr3_aa: CASSPPSGGLNTQYF; d_call: TRBD2; v_call: TRBV18; clone_size: many; j_call: TRBJ2-3